These 21 T cell receptor beta chains were sequenced from one sample in a study of regulatory T cells in long-lasting Graves disease. Time point: newly diagnosed GD, antithyroid drugs for less than 3 months. From RNA extracted from PBMCs, the TCR library was made. The TCR beta library used iRepertoire HTBI primers with Arm-PCR amplification of CDR3. A single record per CDR3 protein comes from TCRdb applying MiXCR to the multiplex PCR reads. The sample has 500,000 to 700,000 distinct CDR3 sequences, 15% to 20% seen once. In addition, the sample was reused for a study of T cells in Graves' hyperthyroidism and ophthalmopathy.

Sample: peripheral blood mononuclear cells (PBMCs), taken at new diagnosis, from a patient treated with antithyroid drugs. These receptors were obtained from a woman in her twenties or thirties with Graves disease.

This clonotype has a count of ten or more. The chain links TRBV2 to TRBJ2-2, with D perhaps TRBD2 (6 bases). The V gene's germline CDR1 is SNHLY and CDR2 FYNNEI. The V end was cut by 4 bases, the J end by 6 bases, with 12 bases between. The CDR3 runs to 14 residues. CDR3 residues: CASSGSRGPGELFF. The CDR3 DNA is TGTGCCAGCAGTGGATCGCGGGGTCCCGGGGAGCTGTTTTTT.

This clonotype was counted many times. The V gene is TRBV6-5, the J gene TRBJ2-3; tentative D call: TRBD2 (5 bases). This CDR3 is built from 14 residues. V was pared by 4 bases and J by 5 bases, with 13 bases between. Germline V CDR1 and CDR2: MNHEY, SVGAGI. As DNA, the CDR3 is TGTGCCAGCAGTTCCCCGCCCGCGGGAGATACGCAGTATTTT. Translating gives CASSSPPAGDTQYF.

This clonotype was seen at least ten times. The CDR3 is CASSHLVNTEAFF. For the CDR3, the DNA is TGTGCCAGCAGCCATTTAGTGAACACTGAAGCTTTCTTT. The rearrangement uses TRBV3-1 and TRBJ1-1; D gene ambiguous. V was cut by 3 bases and J by 0 bases, with 5 bases left in between. Germline V gene data show CDR1 as LGHDT and CDR2 as YNNKEL (reference sequence). The CDR3 is made up of 13 amino acids.

Details on this clonotype: A single base separates this from a much larger clone, so it may be a read error. The chain joins TRBV28 to TRBJ2-1; TRBD2 aligns across 12 bases. The V segment lost 7 bases and the J segment 7 bases; nucleotides outside the gene matches: 11. Germline CDR1 reads MDHEN; CDR2 reads SYDVKM. The length of the CDR3 is 16 residues. The DNA for the CDR3 is TGTGCCAGCACCACTGGGCGACTAGCGGGAGCTAATGAGCAGTTCTTC. Protein sequence: CASTTGRLAGANEQFF.

The sample holds a few counts of this clonotype. The chain combines TRBV7-8 with TRBJ2-5; TRBD2 matches at 9 bases. V shed 4 bases, J shed 5 bases, and the junction held 8 bases outside the gene matches. The germline V gene has CDR1 SGHVS and CDR2 FQNEAQ. The length of the CDR3 is 15 residues. The CDR3 nucleotides read TGTGCCAGCAGCTCACTAGCGGGTGGGGGGGAGACCCAGTACTTC. It yields the protein CASSSLAGGGETQYF.

This clonotype has a handful of counts. The rearrangement links TRBV6-1 to TRBJ1-5; possibly TRBD1 for D (6 bases). Trimming removed 4 bases at V and 1 base at J, with 26 bases between. The V gene's germline CDR1 is MNHNS and CDR2 SASEGT. The CDR3 has 20 amino acids. DNA of the CDR3: TGTGCCAGCAGTGGGTTTACAGGGATGACGTTCGGCAGGAGCAATCAGCCCCAGCATTTT. The encoded protein is CASSGFTGMTFGRSNQPQHF.

The sample holds many counts of this clonotype. The V gene is TRBV20-1, the J gene TRBJ2-7; the D gene is possibly TRBD2 (6 bases). Germline CDR1 is DFQATT and CDR2 is SNEGSKA (reference sequence). CDR3 length: 12 residues. V shed 5 bases and J shed 4 bases, with 12 bases lying between them. The CDR3 sequence: CSASGTPYEQYF. The CDR3 DNA sequence: TGCAGTGCTTCCGGGACTCCGTACGAGCAGTACTTC.

This clonotype was recorded at least ten times. This chain connects TRBV7-8 to TRBJ2-7; the D gene is possibly TRBD1 (6 bases). There are 12 residues in the CDR3. Deletions cut 7 bases from V and 5 bases from J, with 12 bases between. From germline, CDR1 is SGHVS and CDR2 FQNEAQ. The CDR3, as DNA: TGTGCCAGCACCACAGGGATCGACGAGCAGTACTTC. Its translation is CASTTGIDEQYF.

In this sample, this clonotype turned up many times. The genes are TRBV9 and TRBJ1-1, with D possibly being TRBD1 (5 bases). Germline CDR1 SGDLS, CDR2 YYNGEE. V was cut by 4 bases and J by 5 bases, with 15 bases left in between. This CDR3 region has 14 residues. CDR3 in amino acids: CASSTQTWGTEAFF. The CDR3, as DNA: TGTGCCAGCAGCACCCAGACATGGGGGACTGAAGCTTTCTTT.

This clonotype was found many times. The chain links TRBV6-2 or TRBV6-3 to TRBJ1-1; a possible D gene is TRBD1 (6 bases). Germline loops: CDR1 MNHEY, CDR2 SVGEGT. V gave up 5 bases and J gave up 10 bases, with 14 bases separating them. The CDR3 spans 12 residues. CDR3 bases: TGTGCCAGCAGTGACGGGGGCCTGGGAGCTTTCTTT. As protein: CASSDGGLGAFF.

J is TRBJ2-7 and V is TRBV3-1, with 7 bases that match TRBD1. V was clipped by 5 bases and J by 6 bases; unmatched bases: 13. The germline gives CDR1 LGHDT, CDR2 YNNKEL (reference sequence). The CDR3 totals 15 residues. The CDR3 DNA reads as TGTGCCAGCAGCTCGAAGGACAGGCTATACTCCGAGCAGTACTTC. Protein sequence: CASSSKDRLYSEQYF.

This clonotype was observed at least ten times. V and J are TRBV9 and TRBJ1-2; no definite D call. The CDR3 totals 13 residues. Germline values: CDR1 SGDLS, CDR2 YYNGEE. Trimming stripped 3 bases from V and 0 bases from J, with 6 bases between. CDR3 bases: TGTGCCAGCAGCGGAACAGCTAACTATGGCTACACCTTC. Translated: CASSGTANYGYTF.

Note on this clonotype: One end of the junction does not line up with germline, which may come from a read error. The CDR3 sequence: CASSNRGHYFTGELSF. The CDR3 DNA reads TGTGCCAGCAGTAACAGGGGCCATTATTTCACCGGGGAGCTGTCTTTT. V is TRBV6-1 and J is TRBJ2-2; TRBD1 agrees at 7 bases. The V gene's germline CDR1 is MNHNS and CDR2 SASEGT. CDR3 length: 16 residues.

At least ten counts were recorded for this clonotype. The gene calls are TRBV28 and TRBJ1-2, with no clear D. The CDR3 has 18 amino acids. The V end lost 8 bases, the J end lost 3 bases, and 28 bases lay between the germline ends. The germline CDR1 and CDR2 sequences are MDHEN and SYDVKM. CDR3 coding DNA: TGTGCCAGCCTTGGCCAGGACGCCCCGCGACCTCTAGACTATGGCTACACCTTC. Amino acid sequence: CASLGQDAPRPLDYGYTF.

Comment on this clonotype: The junction departs from germline at one end; a sequencing error may be responsible. DNA for the CDR3: TGTGCCAGCAGCCAACTACTAAGCTCCTATAATCCACCCCTCCACTTT. Translated, it gives CASSQLLSSYNPPLHF. This chain joins TRBV16 and TRBJ1-6; D gene unclear. The CDR3 contains 16 residues. Germline CDR1 reads KGHSY; CDR2 reads FQNENV.

This clonotype showed up many times. The J gene is TRBJ1-1, the V gene TRBV5-1; a possible D gene is TRBD1 (5 bases). Trimming left V 3 bases short and J 3 bases short, with 18 bases between. CDR3 length equals 16 residues. Germline lookup yields CDR1 SGHRS and CDR2 YFSETQ. The CDR3 bases are TGCGCCAGCAGCTCTGGGTGGGGCCTAACGGACACTGAAGCTTTCTTT. Translation gives CASSSGWGLTDTEAFF.

At least ten counts were recorded for this clonotype. CDR3 amino acids: CASSLSGVGYTEAFF. The CDR3 DNA sequence: TGTGCCAGCAGCCTCTCTGGGGTAGGGTACACTGAAGCTTTCTTT. The J gene is TRBJ1-1, the V gene TRBV28; the D is unclear. The CDR3 is made up of 15 amino acids. Germline-derived CDR1 and CDR2 are MDHEN and SYDVKM. Trimming pared 6 bases from V and 3 bases from J, leaving 17 bases between.

This clonotype was recorded at least ten times. V and J are TRBV29-1 and TRBJ2-5, with D possibly being TRBD1 or TRBD2 (5 bases each). Germline values: CDR1 SQVTM, CDR2 ANQGSEA. Trimming removed 6 bases at V and 4 bases at J, with 15 bases between. The CDR3 contains 13 residues. The CDR3 region is CSVGPRVPETQYF. CDR3 DNA: TGCAGCGTGGGACCTCGGGTTCCAGAGACCCAGTACTTC.

The V gene is TRBV6-1, the J gene TRBJ2-4; D not resolved. Trimming took off 8 bases at V and 0 bases at J, with 14 bases between the two ends. The CDR3 extends over 15 amino acids. Germline CDR1 reads MNHNS; CDR2 reads SASEGT. CDR3 nucleotide sequence: TGTGCCAGCTCACTGACGGACCTAGCCAAAAACATTCAGTACTTC. It codes for CASSLTDLAKNIQYF.

This clonotype came up many times. The chain couples TRBV7-8 to TRBJ1-1, with D unresolved. Germline CDR1 reads SGHVS; CDR2 reads FQNEAQ. The CDR3 is 14 residues long. Deletions cut 5 bases from V and 10 bases from J, with 20 bases between. The CDR3 sequence is CASSPTRGWVGAFF. CDR3 nucleotide sequence: TGTGCCAGCAGCCCAACCCGGGGATGGGTTGGAGCTTTCTTT.

In its sample, this clonotype was seen many times. V and J are TRBV28 and TRBJ1-1; D ambiguous. Germline values: CDR1 MDHEN, CDR2 SYDVKM. V dropped 5 bases and J dropped 5 bases, with 18 bases sitting between them. This CDR3 has 15 amino acids. CDR3 sequence reads: CASSPRGRMWTEAFF. CDR3 DNA: TGTGCCAGCAGTCCCCGCGGGAGGATGTGGACTGAAGCTTTCTTT. The full variable domain, completed using reference TRBV28 and TRBJ1-1, is DVKVTQSSRYLVKRTGEKVFLECVQDMDHENMFWYRQDPGLGLRLIYFSYDVKMKEKGDIPEGYSVSREKKERFSLILESASTNQTSMYLCASSPRGRMWTEAFFGQGTRLTVV.